This T cell receptor (beta chain) was obtained from a study of cytomegalovirus exposure and HLA in healthy donors. Study-level findings and limits: The authors listed 164 TCR beta chains as cytomegalovirus-associated. Available immune exposure information was restricted to CMV serostatus only. Testing in vitro showed a few CMV-associated chains specific for CMV antigens.

Of note for this clone: Its specificity is not known.

A multiplex PCR was run with 60 Vbeta primers and 13 Jbeta primers. TCRdb's copy holds only in-frame clones and misses some; the assay was immunoSEQ multiplex PCR. This table lists roughly 100,000 clones. Germline V gives CDR1 MNHEY, CDR2 SMNVEV (reference sequence). V dropped 5 bases and J dropped 9; count of bases not matched to a gene: 9. The length of the CDR3 is 15 residues. This sequence joins TRBV27 and TRBJ2-1; the match to TRBD2 covers 11 bases. Sequencing was performed on PBMCs. The origin of this receptor is a man between 40 and 49 years old in good health and CMV-seronegative. This CDR3 reads CASSPGSSGGLEQFF. CDR3 sequence (DNA): TGTGCCAGCAGTCCGGGCTCTAGCGGGGGGCTTGAGCAGTTCTTC.